A selection of T cell receptor beta chains follows, all from one sample in a study of T cell responses to AZD1222 COVID-19 vaccine. TCRdb's table, derived via immunoSEQ multiplex PCR, lists solely in-frame clones and lacks some. This repertoire shows approximately 140,000 clones, 75% to 95% found once; its top ten account for more than 3%. The sequences come from peripheral blood, collected 28 days after the second AZD1222 dose. The receptors were sampled from an adult who received the AZD1222 COVID-19 vaccine. CDR3s include the opening cysteine and the closing phenylalanine or tryptophan. D genes are given only for firm matches. For some rows the clone size is stated as once, few or many, or as a class when expanded; others skip it.

j_call d_call clone_size v_call cdr3_aa cdr3_nt
TRBJ2-1 . . TRBV5-4 CASSRPAAFNEQFF TGTGCCAGCAGCCGACCGGCCGCCTTCAATGAGCAGTTCTTC
TRBJ1-4 . . TRBV5-1 CASSLTGQSNEKLFF TGCGCCAGCAGCTTGACTGGGCAATCTAATGAAAAACTGTTTTTT
TRBJ2-7 . . TRBV5-1 CASSLVRRTYEQYF TGCGCCAGCAGCTTGGTGCGGAGAACCTACGAGCAGTACTTC
TRBJ1-5 . . TRBV3-1/TRBV3-2 CASSPGVGNQPQHF TGTGCCAGCTCCCCAGGGGTCGGCAATCAGCCCCAGCATTTT
TRBJ1-5 TRBD1 . TRBV30 CAWRGQGGNQPQHF TGTGCCTGGAGGGGACAGGGGGGCAATCAGCCCCAGCATTTT
TRBJ2-7 . . TRBV10-1 CASSENISRDITYEQYF TGCGCCAGCAGTGAGAATATTTCGCGGGACATAACCTACGAGCAGTACTTC
TRBJ1-4 TRBD1 . TRBV18 CASSPNRGNEKLFF TGTGCCAGCTCACCGAACAGGGGAAATGAAAAACTGTTTTTT
TRBJ1-4 . . TRBV4-1 CASSQDWSGNEKLFF TGCGCCAGCAGCCAAGATTGGTCCGGGAATGAAAAACTGTTTTTT
TRBJ1-4 TRBD1 . TRBV5-4 CASSRQGTNEKLFF TGTGCCAGCAGCAGACAGGGAACTAATGAAAAACTGTTTTTT
TRBJ2-2 TRBD2 . TRBV2 CASSGTSGRGETGELFF TGTGCCAGCAGTGGGACTAGCGGGAGAGGGGAGACCGGGGAGCTGTTTTTT
TRBJ2-4 TRBD1 . TRBV6-5 CASSYFGSEQGALYF TGTGCCAGCAGTTACTTTGGATCTGAACAGGGGGCACTTTACTTC
TRBJ1-2 . . TRBV6-6 CASCTGISWSYGYTF TGTGCCAGCTGTACAGGGATTTCGTGGAGCTATGGCTACACCTTC
TRBJ2-5 TRBD2 . TRBV7-6 CASSLGWLAGEETQYF TGTGCCAGCAGCTTAGGGTGGCTAGCGGGAGAAGAGACCCAGTACTTC
TRBJ2-3 . . TRBV6-5 CASRASGTDTQYF TGTGCCAGCAGAGCTAGCGGCACAGATACGCAGTATTTT
TRBJ2-7 TRBD1 . TRBV4-1 CASSQDSGTGYRQYF TGCGCCAGCAGCCAAGATTCCGGGACAGGGTACAGGCAGTACTTC
TRBJ2-7 TRBD1 . TRBV28 CASNHRGLAYEQYF TGTGCCAGCAACCACAGGGGGTTAGCCTACGAGCAGTACTTC
TRBJ2-2 . . TRBV19 CASSIGGTFTGELFF TGTGCCAGTAGTATAGGGGGGACGTTTACCGGGGAGCTGTTTTTT
TRBJ2-7 TRBD2 . TRBV18 CASSQTSVYEQYF TGTGCCAGCTCTCAGACTAGCGTCTACGAGCAGTACTTC
TRBJ1-3 . . TRBV18 CASSPGSGRIGNTIYF TGTGCCAGCTCACCGGGTTCAGGGAGGATTGGAAACACCATATATTTT
TRBJ2-5 . . TRBV6-1 CASSERLGETQYF TGTGCCAGCAGTGAACGGCTCGGGGAGACCCAGTACTTC
TRBJ1-2 . . TRBV19 CASRLSLNGGYTF TGTGCCAGTAGGTTGTCACTCAACGGCGGCTACACCTTC
TRBJ2-1 TRBD2 . TRBV2 CASSVLAGDLDEQFF TGTGCCAGCAGTGTTCTAGCGGGAGATTTGGATGAGCAGTTCTTC
TRBJ2-5 TRBD2 . TRBV18 CASSFTGTSPKETQYF TGTGCCAGCTCATTTACCGGGACTAGTCCGAAAGAGACCCAGTACTTC
TRBJ2-5 . . TRBV10-3 CAIGPQGEETQYF TGTGCCATCGGTCCCCAGGGCGAAGAGACCCAGTACTTC
TRBJ1-5 . . TRBV15 CATSITIGGNQPQHF TGTGCCACCAGCATAACCATTGGGGGCAATCAGCCCCAGCATTTT
TRBJ2-7 . . TRBV25-1 CASSPLGQLSYEQYF TGTGCCAGCAGCCCCCTCGGACAACTCTCCTACGAGCAGTACTTC
TRBJ1-2 . . TRBV7-2 CASSSLIPPMGANYGYTF TGTGCCAGCAGCTCACTCATCCCTCCGATGGGGGCGAACTATGGCTACACCTTC
TRBJ1-5 TRBD1 . TRBV30 CAWRRTGGDQPQHF TGTGCCTGGAGGAGGACAGGGGGAGATCAGCCCCAGCATTTT
TRBJ2-2 . few TRBV7-6 CASSLGAGTGELFF TGTGCCAGCAGCTTAGGTGCGGGCACCGGGGAGCTGTTTTTT
TRBJ2-2 . . TRBV3-1/TRBV3-2 CASSQDRAFGELFF TGTGCCAGCAGCCAAGATAGGGCGTTCGGGGAGCTGTTTTTT
TRBJ1-1 . . TRBV5-1 CASSIGQKNTEAFF TGCGCCAGCAGCATAGGACAGAAGAACACTGAAGCTTTCTTT
TRBJ1-2 . . TRBV25-1 CASSEFGYGYTF TGTGCCAGCAGTGAATTTGGCTATGGCTACACCTTC
TRBJ1-2 . . TRBV5-1 CASSLVTGGYTF TGCGCCAGCAGCTTGGTTACGGGTGGCTACACCTTC
TRBJ1-1 . once TRBV27 CASSPQLFRSRAFF TGTGCCAGCAGTCCACAACTGTTCCGATCGCGAGCTTTCTTT
TRBJ2-3 . . TRBV27 CASSLSGVGADTQYF TGTGCCAGCAGTTTATCTGGGGTTGGAGCAGATACGCAGTATTTT
TRBJ2-1 TRBD1 once TRBV5-1 CASSLGGQGDEQFF TGCGCCAGCAGCTTGGGTGGACAGGGTGATGAGCAGTTCTTC
TRBJ1-1 . . TRBV29-1 CSVTRPGDTEAFF TGCAGCGTTACCCGGCCTGGGGACACTGAAGCTTTCTTT
TRBJ1-3 . . TRBV28 CASSPGQPGNTIYF TGTGCCAGCAGCCCCGGACAGCCTGGAAACACCATATATTTT
TRBJ2-5 . . TRBV13 CASSSDWEQETQYF TGTGCCAGCAGCTCAGACTGGGAACAAGAGACCCAGTACTTC
TRBJ1-6 TRBD1 few TRBV19 CASSVTGGNSPLHF TGTGCCAGTAGTGTAACAGGGGGCAATTCACCCCTCCACTTT
TRBJ1-1 . . TRBV10-3 CAILGVGSTEAFF TGTGCCATTCTCGGGGTGGGGAGCACTGAAGCTTTCTTT
TRBJ2-1 . . TRBV15 CATSRDWALAIEQFF TGTGCCACCAGCAGAGATTGGGCGCTGGCAATTGAGCAGTTCTTC
TRBJ1-5 . . TRBV6-6 CASSAQGLHQPQHF TGTGCCAGCAGTGCACAGGGCCTCCATCAGCCCCAGCATTTT
TRBJ2-2 . . TRBV2 CASSEEVNTGELFF TGTGCCAGCAGTGAAGAAGTGAACACCGGGGAGCTGTTTTTT
TRBJ2-5 TRBD2 . TRBV4-2 CASSQERGTSGRETQYF TGTGCCAGCAGCCAAGAAAGGGGGACTAGCGGGAGAGAGACCCAGTACTTC
TRBJ1-1 TRBD1 . TRBV7-7 CASSTGTGAEAFF TGTGCCAGCAGCACGGGGACAGGGGCTGAAGCTTTCTTT
TRBJ2-5 . . TRBV4-1 CASSHPGGAETQYF TGCGCCAGCAGCCACCCAGGAGGGGCAGAGACCCAGTACTTC
TRBJ1-5 . . TRBV6-5 CASSADRNQPQHF TGTGCCAGCAGCGCGGACAGAAATCAGCCCCAGCATTTT
TRBJ1-1 . . TRBV3-1/TRBV3-2 CASSLQGQGENTEAFF TGTGCCAGCAGCCTCCAGGGGCAGGGCGAGAACACTGAAGCTTTCTTT
TRBJ1-6 . . TRBV30 CAWSSGPLNSPLHF TGTGCCTGGTCCTCGGGACCACTAAATTCACCCCTCCACTTT
TRBJ1-6 . . TRBV30 CAWSRRGSNSPLHF TGTGCCTGGAGTCGCCGGGGGAGTAATTCACCCCTCCACTTT
TRBJ2-7 TRBD1 . TRBV6-5 CASSQTGVEQYF TGTGCCAGCAGCCAGACAGGGGTCGAGCAGTACTTC
TRBJ2-3 . . TRBV24-1 CATSVTGTAGDTQYF TGTGCCACCAGTGTCACGGGCACGGCCGGGGATACGCAGTATTTT